The TCR beta chain described here comes from a study of radiotherapy plus CTLA-4 blockade in lung cancer. Overall study: For about 18% of patients, objective responses occurred, and about 33% had disease control.

The method was immunoSEQ multiplex PCR; TCRdb's version includes in-frame clones alone and lacks a portion of them. This table holds 50,000 to 65,000 clones, about 76% found once. The germline gives CDR1 MGHRA, CDR2 YSYEKL. The CDR3 extends over 19 amino acids. J gave up 6 bases and V 1 base, and 10 bases lay outside the gene matches. The chain combines TRBV4-1 with TRBJ2-1, with 15 bases that match TRBD2. Sequencing used peripheral blood, obtained from a patient treated with radiotherapy plus ipilimumab. The receptor was derived from a human donor with non-small cell lung cancer who had a complete response to radiotherapy plus ipilimumab. This CDR3 is CASSQGGTSGRLGPNEQFF. CDR3 nucleotides: TGCGCCAGCAGCCAAGGAGGGACTAGCGGGAGGTTAGGGCCCAATGAGCAGTTCTTC.